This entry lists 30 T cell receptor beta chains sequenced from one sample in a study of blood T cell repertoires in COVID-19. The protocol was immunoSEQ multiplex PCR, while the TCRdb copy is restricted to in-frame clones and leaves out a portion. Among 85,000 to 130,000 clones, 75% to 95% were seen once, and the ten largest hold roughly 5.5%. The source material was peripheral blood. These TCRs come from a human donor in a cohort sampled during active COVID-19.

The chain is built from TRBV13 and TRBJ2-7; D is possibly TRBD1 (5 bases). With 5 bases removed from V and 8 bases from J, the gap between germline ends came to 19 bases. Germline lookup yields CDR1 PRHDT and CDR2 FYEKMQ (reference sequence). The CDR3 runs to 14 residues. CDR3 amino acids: CASSNDSPTKKQYF. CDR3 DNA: TGTGCCAGCAGCAACGACAGTCCTACTAAGAAGCAGTACTTC.

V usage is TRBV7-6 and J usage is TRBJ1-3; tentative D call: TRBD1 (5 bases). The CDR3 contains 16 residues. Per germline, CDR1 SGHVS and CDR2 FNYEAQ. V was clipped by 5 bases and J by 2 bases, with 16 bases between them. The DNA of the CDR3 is TGTGCCAGCAGCCCTATGGGGCAGGGCCCTGGAAACACCATATATTTT. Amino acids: CASSPMGQGPGNTIYF.

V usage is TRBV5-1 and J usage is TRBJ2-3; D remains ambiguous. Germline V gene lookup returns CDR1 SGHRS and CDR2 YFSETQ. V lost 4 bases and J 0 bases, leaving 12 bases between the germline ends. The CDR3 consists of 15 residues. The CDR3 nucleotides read TGCGCCAGCAGCCATCCTACCGGTAGCACAGATACGCAGTATTTT. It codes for CASSHPTGSTDTQYF.

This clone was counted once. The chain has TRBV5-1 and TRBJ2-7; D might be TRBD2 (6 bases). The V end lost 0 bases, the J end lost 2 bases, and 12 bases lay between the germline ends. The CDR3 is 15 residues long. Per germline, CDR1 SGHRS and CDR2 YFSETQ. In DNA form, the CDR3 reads TGCGCCAGCAGCTTGGGCCCTGGCGGGACCTACGAGCAGTACTTC. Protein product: CASSLGPGGTYEQYF.

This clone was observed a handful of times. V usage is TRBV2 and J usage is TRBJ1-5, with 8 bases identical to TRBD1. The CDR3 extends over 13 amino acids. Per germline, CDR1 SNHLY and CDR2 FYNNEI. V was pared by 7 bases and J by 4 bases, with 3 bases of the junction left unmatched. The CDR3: CASKGQVNQPQHF. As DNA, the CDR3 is TGTGCCAGCAAGGGACAGGTGAATCAGCCCCAGCATTTT. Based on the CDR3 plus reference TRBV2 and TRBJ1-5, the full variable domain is EPEVTQTPSHQVTQMGQEVILRCVPISNHLYFYWYRQILGQKVEFLVSFYNNEISEKSEIFDDQFSVERPDGSNFTLKIRSTKLEDSAMYFCASKGQVNQPQHFGDGTRLSIL.

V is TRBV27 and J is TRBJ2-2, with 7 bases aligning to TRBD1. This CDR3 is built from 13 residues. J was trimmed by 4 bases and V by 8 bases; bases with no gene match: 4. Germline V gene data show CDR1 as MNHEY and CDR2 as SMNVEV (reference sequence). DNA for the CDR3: TGTGCCAGCCGACAGGGCCTCACCGGGGAGCTGTTTTTT. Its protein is CASRQGLTGELFF.

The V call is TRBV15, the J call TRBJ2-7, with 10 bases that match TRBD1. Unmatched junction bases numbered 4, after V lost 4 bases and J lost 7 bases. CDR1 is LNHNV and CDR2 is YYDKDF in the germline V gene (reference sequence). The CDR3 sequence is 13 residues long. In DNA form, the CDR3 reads TGTGCCACCAGCACCGACAGGGGGCTAGAGCAGTACTTC. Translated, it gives CATSTDRGLEQYF.

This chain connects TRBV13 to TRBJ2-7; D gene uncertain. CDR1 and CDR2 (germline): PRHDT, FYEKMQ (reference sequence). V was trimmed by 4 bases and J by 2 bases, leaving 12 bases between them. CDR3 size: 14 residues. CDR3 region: CASSSGGAPYEQYF. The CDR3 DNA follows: TGTGCCAGCAGCTCCGGTGGTGCCCCCTACGAGCAGTACTTC.

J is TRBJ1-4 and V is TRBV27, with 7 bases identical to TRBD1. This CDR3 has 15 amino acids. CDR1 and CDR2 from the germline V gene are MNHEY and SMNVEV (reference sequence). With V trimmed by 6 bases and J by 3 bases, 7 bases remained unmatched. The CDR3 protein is CASRPLTGPNEKLFF. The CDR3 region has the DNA TGTGCCAGCAGGCCACTGACAGGGCCTAATGAAAAACTGTTTTTT.

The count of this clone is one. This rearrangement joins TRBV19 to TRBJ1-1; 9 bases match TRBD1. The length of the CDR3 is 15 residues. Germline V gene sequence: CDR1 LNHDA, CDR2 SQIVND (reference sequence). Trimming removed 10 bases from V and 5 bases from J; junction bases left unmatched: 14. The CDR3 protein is CATNRGQFGGTEAFF. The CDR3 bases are TGTGCCACTAACAGGGGGCAATTCGGGGGTACTGAAGCTTTCTTT.

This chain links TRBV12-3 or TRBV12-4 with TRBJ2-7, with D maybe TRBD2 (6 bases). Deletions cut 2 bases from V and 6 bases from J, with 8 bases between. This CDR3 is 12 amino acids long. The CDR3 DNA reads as TGTGCCAGCAGTTTAAGACTAGGCGAGCAGTACTTC. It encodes CASSLRLGEQYF.

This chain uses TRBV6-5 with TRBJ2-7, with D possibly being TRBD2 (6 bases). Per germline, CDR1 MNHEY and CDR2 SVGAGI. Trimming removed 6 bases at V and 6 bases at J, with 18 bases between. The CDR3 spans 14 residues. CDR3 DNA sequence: TGTGCCAGCAGGAAGGGGTCGGGAGTTTTCGAGCAGTACTTC. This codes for CASRKGSGVFEQYF.

The CDR3 nucleotides are TGTGCCAGCAGCTTTGAGGCGCGGAATTCACCCCTCCACTTT. It specifies CASSFEARNSPLHF. The genes are TRBV7-9 and TRBJ1-6; unclear D gene. Deletions cut 3 bases from V and 7 bases from J, with 10 bases between. The CDR3 consists of 14 residues. CDR1 and CDR2 (germline): SEHNR, FQNEAQ (reference sequence).

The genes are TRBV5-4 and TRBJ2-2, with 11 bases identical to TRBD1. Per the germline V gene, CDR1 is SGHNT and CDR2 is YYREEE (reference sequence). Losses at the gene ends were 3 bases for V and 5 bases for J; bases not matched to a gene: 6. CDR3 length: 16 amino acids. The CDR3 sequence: CASSSRTGGRTGELFF. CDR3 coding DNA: TGTGCCAGCAGCTCTAGGACAGGGGGCAGGACCGGGGAGCTGTTTTTT. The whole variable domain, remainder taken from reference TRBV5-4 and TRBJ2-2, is ETGVTQSPTHLIKTRGQQVTLRCSSQSGHNTVSWYQQALGQGPQFIFQYYREEENGRGNFPPRFSGLQFPNYSSELNVNALELDDSALYLCASSSRTGGRTGELFFGEGSRLTVL.

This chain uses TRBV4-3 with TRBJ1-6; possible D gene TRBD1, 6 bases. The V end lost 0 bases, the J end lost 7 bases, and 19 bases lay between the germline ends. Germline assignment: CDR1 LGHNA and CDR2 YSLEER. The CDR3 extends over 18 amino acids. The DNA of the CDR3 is TGCGCCAGCAGCCAAGATTTGGTTCAGGGGAGCAAAAATTCACCCCTCCACTTT. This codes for CASSQDLVQGSKNSPLHF.

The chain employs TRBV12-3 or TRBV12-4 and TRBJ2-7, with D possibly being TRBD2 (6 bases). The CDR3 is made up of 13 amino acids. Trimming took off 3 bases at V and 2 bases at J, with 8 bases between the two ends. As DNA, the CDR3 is TGTGCCAGCAGTTTTGGGGGGACCTACGAGCAGTACTTC. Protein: CASSFGGTYEQYF.

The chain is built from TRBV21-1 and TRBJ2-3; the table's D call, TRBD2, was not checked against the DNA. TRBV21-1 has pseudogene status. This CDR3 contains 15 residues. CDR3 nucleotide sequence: TGTGCCAGCAGCACCCCGGGGGGCCAGACAGATACGCAGTATTTT. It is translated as CASSTPGGQTDTQYF.

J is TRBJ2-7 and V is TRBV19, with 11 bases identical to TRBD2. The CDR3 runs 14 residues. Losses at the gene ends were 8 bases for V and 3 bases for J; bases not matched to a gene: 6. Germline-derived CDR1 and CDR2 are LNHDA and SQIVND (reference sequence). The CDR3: CASGLAGGHYEQYF. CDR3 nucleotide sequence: TGTGCCAGTGGTCTAGCGGGAGGTCACTACGAGCAGTACTTC.

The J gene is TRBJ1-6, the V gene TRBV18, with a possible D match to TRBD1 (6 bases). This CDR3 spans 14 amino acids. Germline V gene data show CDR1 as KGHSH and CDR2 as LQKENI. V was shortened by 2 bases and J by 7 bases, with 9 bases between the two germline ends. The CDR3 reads CASSPDRLNSPLHF. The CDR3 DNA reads TGTGCCAGCTCACCAGACAGGCTAAATTCACCCCTCCACTTT. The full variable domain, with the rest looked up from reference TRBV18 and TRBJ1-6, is NAGVMQNPRHLVRRRGQEARLRCSPMKGHSHVYWYRQLPEEGLKFMVYLQKENIIDESGMPKERFSAEFPKEGPSILRIQQVVRGDSAAYFCASSPDRLNSPLHFGNGTRLTVT.

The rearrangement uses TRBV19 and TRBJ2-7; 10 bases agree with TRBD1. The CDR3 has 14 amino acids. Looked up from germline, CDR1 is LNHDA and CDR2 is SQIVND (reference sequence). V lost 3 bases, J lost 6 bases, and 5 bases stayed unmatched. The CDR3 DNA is TGTGCCAGTAGTATCGGGACAGGGGTACGCGAGCAGTACTTC. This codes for CASSIGTGVREQYF.

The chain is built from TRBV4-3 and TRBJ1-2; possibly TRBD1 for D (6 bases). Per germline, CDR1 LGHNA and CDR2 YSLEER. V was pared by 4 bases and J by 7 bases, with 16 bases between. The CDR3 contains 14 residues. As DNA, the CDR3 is TGCGCCAGCAGCCCAGGGCCGGACAGTATTGGCTACACCTTC. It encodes CASSPGPDSIGYTF.

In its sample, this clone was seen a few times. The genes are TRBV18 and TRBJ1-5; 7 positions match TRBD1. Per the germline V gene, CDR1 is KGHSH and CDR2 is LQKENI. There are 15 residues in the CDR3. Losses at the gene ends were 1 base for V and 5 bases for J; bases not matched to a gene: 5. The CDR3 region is CASSPQQGQDQPQHF. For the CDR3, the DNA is TGTGCCAGCTCACCACAACAGGGGCAGGATCAGCCCCAGCATTTT.

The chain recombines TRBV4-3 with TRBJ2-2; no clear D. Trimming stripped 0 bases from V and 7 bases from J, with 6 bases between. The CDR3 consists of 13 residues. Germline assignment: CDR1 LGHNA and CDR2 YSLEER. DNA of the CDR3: TGCGCCAGCAGCCAAGATCAGATCGGGGAGCTGTTTTTT. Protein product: CASSQDQIGELFF.

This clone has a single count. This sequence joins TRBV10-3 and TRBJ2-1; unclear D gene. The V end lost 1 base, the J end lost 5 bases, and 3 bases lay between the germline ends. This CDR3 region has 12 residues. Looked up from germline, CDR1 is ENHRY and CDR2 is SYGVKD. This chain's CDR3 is CAISELNNEQFF. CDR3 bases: TGTGCCATCAGTGAGTTAAACAATGAGCAGTTCTTC.

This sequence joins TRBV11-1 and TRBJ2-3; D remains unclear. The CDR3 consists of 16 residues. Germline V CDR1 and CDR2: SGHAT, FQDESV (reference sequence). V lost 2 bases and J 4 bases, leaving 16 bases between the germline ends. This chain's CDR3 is CASSLLGTVGADTQYF. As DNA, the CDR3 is TGTGCCAGCAGCTTACTTGGAACAGTAGGTGCAGATACGCAGTATTTT.

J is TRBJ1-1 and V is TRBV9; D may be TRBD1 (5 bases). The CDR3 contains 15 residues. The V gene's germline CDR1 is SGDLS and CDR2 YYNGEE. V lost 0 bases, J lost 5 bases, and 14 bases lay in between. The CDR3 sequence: CASSVVMGRETEAFF. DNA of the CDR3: TGTGCCAGCAGCGTAGTCATGGGGCGAGAAACTGAAGCTTTCTTT.

The CDR3 reads CASTGGVYEQFF. CDR3 nucleotides: TGTGCCAGTACGGGGGGCGTGTATGAGCAGTTCTTC. The chain carries TRBV19 and TRBJ2-1; D is perhaps TRBD2 (7 bases). The germline gives CDR1 LNHDA, CDR2 SQIVND (reference sequence). V gave up 7 bases and J gave up 8 bases, with 12 bases separating them. The CDR3 consists of 12 residues. The full variable domain, in which reference TRBV19 and TRBJ2-1 provide the parts outside the CDR3, is DGGITQSPKYLFRKEGQNVTLSCEQNLNHDAMYWYRQDPGQGLRLIYYSQIVNDFQKGDIAEGYSVSREKKESFPLTVTSAQKNPTAFYLCASTGGVYEQFFGPGTRLTVL.

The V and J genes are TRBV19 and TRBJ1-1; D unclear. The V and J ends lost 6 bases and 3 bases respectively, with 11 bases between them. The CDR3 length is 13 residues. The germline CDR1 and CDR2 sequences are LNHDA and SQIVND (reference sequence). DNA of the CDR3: TGTGCCAGTAGCCTGAGGCCGGACACTGAAGCTTTCTTT. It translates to CASSLRPDTEAFF.

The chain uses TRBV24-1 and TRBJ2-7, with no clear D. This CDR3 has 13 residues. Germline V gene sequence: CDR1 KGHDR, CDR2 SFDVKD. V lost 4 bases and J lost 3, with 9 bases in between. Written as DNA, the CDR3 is TGTGCCACCAGTGAATCCGGAGTCTACGAGCAGTACTTC. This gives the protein CATSESGVYEQYF.

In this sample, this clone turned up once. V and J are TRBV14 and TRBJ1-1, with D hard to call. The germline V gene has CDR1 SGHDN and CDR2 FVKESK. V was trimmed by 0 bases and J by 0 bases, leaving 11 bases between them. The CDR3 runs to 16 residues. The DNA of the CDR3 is TGTGCCAGCAGCCAAGAGGTTTGGGGAGTGAACACTGAAGCTTTCTTT. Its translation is CASSQEVWGVNTEAFF.